This T cell receptor beta chain emerged from a study of control samples from healthy donors and cancer patients. The protocol was immunoSEQ multiplex PCR, while the TCRdb copy is restricted to in-frame clones and leaves out a portion. This table holds more than 150,000 clones, over 85% found once. This receptor was identified in a man in his forties or fifties in good health. The sample was blood.

For the CDR3, the DNA is TGTGCCAGTACCACCGGGACCCCAAACACCATATATTTT. It translates to CASTTGTPNTIYF. V and J are TRBV19 and TRBJ1-3, with a possible D match to TRBD1 (5 bases). This CDR3 is 13 amino acids long. The germline gives CDR1 LNHDA, CDR2 SQIVND (reference sequence). Trimming took 7 bases from V and 6 from J, leaving 13 bases between them.